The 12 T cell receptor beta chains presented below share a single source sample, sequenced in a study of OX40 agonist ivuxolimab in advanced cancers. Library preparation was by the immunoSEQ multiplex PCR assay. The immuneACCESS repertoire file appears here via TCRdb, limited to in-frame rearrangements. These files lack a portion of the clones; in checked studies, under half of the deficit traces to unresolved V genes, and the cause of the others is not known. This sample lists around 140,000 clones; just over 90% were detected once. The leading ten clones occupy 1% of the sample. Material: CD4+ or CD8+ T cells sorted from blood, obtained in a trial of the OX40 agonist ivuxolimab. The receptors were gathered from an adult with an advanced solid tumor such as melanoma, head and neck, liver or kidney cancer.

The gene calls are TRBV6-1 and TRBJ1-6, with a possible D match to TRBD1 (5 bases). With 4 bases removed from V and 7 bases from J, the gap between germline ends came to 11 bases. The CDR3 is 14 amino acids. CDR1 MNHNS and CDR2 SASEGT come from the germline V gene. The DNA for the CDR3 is TGTGCCAGCAGTGGCCAGGGAAACAATTCACCCCTCCACTTT. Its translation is CASSGQGNNSPLHF.

DNA for the CDR3: TGTGCCAGCAGCCCCGAAACCCCCCTTTACTACGAGCAGTACTTC. It is translated as CASSPETPLYYEQYF. The chain recombines TRBV28 with TRBJ2-7; D not certain. This CDR3 is built from 15 residues. V shed 6 bases and J shed 3 bases, with 18 bases lying between them. CDR1 is MDHEN and CDR2 is SYDVKM in the germline V gene.

CDR3 protein: CASSPSGQIVGTQYF. The CDR3 DNA is TGTGCCAGCTCACCATCAGGACAGATTGTTGGTACGCAGTATTTT. The genes are TRBV18 and TRBJ2-3, with a tentative D call TRBD1 (6 bases). Per the germline V gene, CDR1 is KGHSH and CDR2 is LQKENI. The CDR3 sequence is 15 residues long. Trimming pared 2 bases from V and 8 bases from J, leaving 17 bases between.

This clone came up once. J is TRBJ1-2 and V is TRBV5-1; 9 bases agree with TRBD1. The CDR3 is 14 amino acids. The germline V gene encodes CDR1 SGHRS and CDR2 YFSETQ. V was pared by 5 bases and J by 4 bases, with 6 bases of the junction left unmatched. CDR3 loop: CASSSTGGAYGYTF. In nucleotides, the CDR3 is TGCGCCAGCAGTTCCACAGGGGGCGCCTATGGCTACACCTTC. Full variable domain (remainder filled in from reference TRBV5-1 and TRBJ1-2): KAGVTQTPRYLIKTRGQQVTLSCSPISGHRSVSWYQQTPGQGLQFLFEYFSETQRNKGNFPGRFSGRQFSNSRSEMNVSTLELGDSALYLCASSSTGGAYGYTFGSGTRLTVV.

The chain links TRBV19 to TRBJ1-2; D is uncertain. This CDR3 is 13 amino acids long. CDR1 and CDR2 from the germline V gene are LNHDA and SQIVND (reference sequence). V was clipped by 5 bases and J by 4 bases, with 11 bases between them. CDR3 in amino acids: CASSWERFYGYTF. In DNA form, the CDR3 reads TGTGCCAGTAGTTGGGAGCGCTTCTATGGCTACACCTTC.

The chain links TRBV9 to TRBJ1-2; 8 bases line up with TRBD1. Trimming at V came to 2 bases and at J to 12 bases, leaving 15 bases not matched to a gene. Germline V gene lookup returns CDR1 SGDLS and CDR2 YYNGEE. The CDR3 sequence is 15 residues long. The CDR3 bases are TGTGCCAGCAGCGTGTCCGGGACAGGAGATATGCTACACACCTTC. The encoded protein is CASSVSGTGDMLHTF.

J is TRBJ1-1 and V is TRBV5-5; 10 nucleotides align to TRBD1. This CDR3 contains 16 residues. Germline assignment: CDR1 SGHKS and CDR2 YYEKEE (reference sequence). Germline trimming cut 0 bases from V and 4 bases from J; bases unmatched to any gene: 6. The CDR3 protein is CASSLEAWTGGTEAFF. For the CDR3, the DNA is TGTGCCAGCAGCTTGGAAGCGTGGACAGGGGGCACTGAAGCTTTCTTT.

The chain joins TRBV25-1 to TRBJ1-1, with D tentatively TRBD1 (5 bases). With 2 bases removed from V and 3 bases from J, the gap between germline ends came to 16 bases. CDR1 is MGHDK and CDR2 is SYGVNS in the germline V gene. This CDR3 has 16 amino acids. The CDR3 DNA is TGTGCCAGCAGTGAACTTGGGGGGGAGATGCACACTGAAGCTTTCTTT. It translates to CASSELGGEMHTEAFF.

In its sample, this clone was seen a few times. The CDR3 sequence is CASSFTGTEAFF. CDR3 DNA: TGTGCCAGCAGCTTCACAGGAACTGAAGCTTTCTTT. This sequence joins TRBV7-2 and TRBJ1-1; D is perhaps TRBD1 (5 bases). The germline V gene has CDR1 SGHTA and CDR2 FQGNSA. V dropped 3 bases and J dropped 5 bases, with 7 bases sitting between them. The CDR3 has 12 residues.

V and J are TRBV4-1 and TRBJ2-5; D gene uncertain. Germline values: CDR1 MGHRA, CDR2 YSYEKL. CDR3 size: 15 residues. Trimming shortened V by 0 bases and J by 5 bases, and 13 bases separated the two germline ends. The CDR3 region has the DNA TGCGCCAGCAGCCAAGACGCCGTGTTCGGGGAGACCCAGTACTTC. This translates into CASSQDAVFGETQYF.

The CDR3 nucleotides are TGTGCCAGCAGCAGACAGTTTAAGGACACTGAAGCTTTCTTT. Translated, it gives CASSRQFKDTEAFF. J is TRBJ1-1 and V is TRBV5-4, with D possibly being TRBD1 (5 bases). The V gene's germline CDR1 is SGHNT and CDR2 YYREEE (reference sequence). Between the trimmed V and J ends, which lost 4 bases and 3 bases, there was a span of 13 bases. This CDR3 has 14 amino acids.

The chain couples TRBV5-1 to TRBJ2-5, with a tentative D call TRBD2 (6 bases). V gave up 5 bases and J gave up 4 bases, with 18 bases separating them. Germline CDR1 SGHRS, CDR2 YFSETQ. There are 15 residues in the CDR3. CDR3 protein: CASSGSGGEGETQYF. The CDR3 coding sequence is TGCGCCAGCAGTGGTAGCGGCGGTGAAGGAGAGACCCAGTACTTC.